These 5 T cell receptor beta chains originate from one sample sequenced in a study of chemoradiotherapy in HPV16-positive cancers. Sequencing used immunoSEQ multiplex PCR; TCRdb keeps in-frame clones, though not all of them. The data contain just under 40,000 clones, more than 75% of them singletons. The material sequenced was blood, taken from a patient who underwent chemoradiotherapy. These receptor sequences come from a human donor with HPV-associated anogenital cancer.

This clone was counted a single time. This chain joins TRBV4-2 and TRBJ2-1; 14 bases are a match to TRBD2. The V segment lost 1 base and the J segment 9 bases; nucleotides outside the gene matches: 11. This CDR3 has 18 residues. The germline V gene has CDR1 LGHNA and CDR2 YNFKEQ. CDR3 amino acids: CASSQGTSGGLGHGEQFF. The CDR3 bases are TGTGCCAGCAGCCAAGGGACTAGCGGGGGGCTAGGTCATGGTGAGCAGTTCTTC.

This rearrangement joins TRBV19 to TRBJ2-6, with TRBD1 matching 7 bases. The CDR3 contains 16 residues. The germline V gene has CDR1 LNHDA and CDR2 SQIVND (reference sequence). The junction had 5 bases not matched to a gene; V was cut back by 6 bases and J by 0 bases. Written as DNA, the CDR3 is TGTGCCAGTAGCAGGGACAGCAGCTCTGGGGCCAACGTCCTGACTTTC. It is translated as CASSRDSSSGANVLTF.

V and J are TRBV19 and TRBJ1-3, with 7 bases that match TRBD1. The germline gives CDR1 LNHDA, CDR2 SQIVND (reference sequence). This CDR3 spans 14 amino acids. V was pared by 6 bases and J by 3 bases, with 5 bases of the junction left unmatched. CDR3 sequence reads: CASSSGQLGNTIYF. Written as DNA, the CDR3 is TGTGCCAGTAGCTCGGGACAGCTTGGAAACACCATATATTTT. The variable domain in full, with the rest retrieved from reference TRBV19 and TRBJ1-3, is DGGITQSPKYLFRKEGQNVTLSCEQNLNHDAMYWYRQDPGQGLRLIYYSQIVNDFQKGDIAEGYSVSREKKESFPLTVTSAQKNPTAFYLCASSSGQLGNTIYFGEGSWLTVV.

The gene calls are TRBV5-1 and TRBJ2-7; D remains ambiguous. V was pared by 0 bases and J by 0 bases, with 10 bases between. Germline V gene lookup returns CDR1 SGHRS and CDR2 YFSETQ. CDR3 length: 15 residues. CDR3 nucleotides: TGCGCCAGCAGCTTGGAAGGCTTCCCCTCCTACGAGCAGTACTTC. Protein product: CASSLEGFPSYEQYF.

V and J are TRBV27 and TRBJ1-2; TRBD1 matches 9 bases. The CDR3 is 17 residues long. V trimming: 0 bases; J trimming: 4 bases; junction bases outside the gene matches: 9. The germline CDR1 and CDR2 sequences are MNHEY and SMNVEV (reference sequence). The CDR3 coding sequence is TGTGCCAGCAGTTTATCGGTGCTGGGGGACAGGGTCTATGGCTACACCTTC. Its protein product is CASSLSVLGDRVYGYTF.